This entry lists 14 T cell receptor beta chains sequenced from one sample in a study of blood T cells in healthy people across ages. It was with a sample-barcoded 5' primer and a J-beta primer mix that a second PCR of roughly 7 to 12 cycles was run. Using its own MiXCR run on the 5' RACE reads, TCRdb lists one record per CDR3 protein. The sample records 1.2 million to 1.5 million distinct CDR3 sequences, 45% to 70% being singletons. The specimen sequenced was blood. The receptors here all came from a man aged 18-30 years in good health.

V is TRBV6-6 and J is TRBJ2-2, with D perhaps TRBD1 or TRBD2 (6 bases each). Germline V gene lookup returns CDR1 MNHNY and CDR2 SVGAGI (reference sequence). The V end was cut by 4 bases, the J end by 0 bases, with 15 bases between. This CDR3 is built from 17 residues. The CDR3 DNA sequence: TGTGCCAGCAGTTTGGGGGGACAAACTACGAACACCGGGGAGCTGTTTTTT. Translation gives CASSLGGQTTNTGELFF.

The table lists this clonotype with a count of one. The V and J genes are TRBV20-1 and TRBJ2-5, with 10 nucleotides matching TRBD1. J gave up 7 bases and V 0 bases, and 5 bases lay outside the gene matches. Germline CDR1 DFQATT, CDR2 SNEGSKA (reference sequence). The CDR3 spans 14 residues. The CDR3 sequence: CSAREGQGIGTQYF. CDR3 DNA sequence: TGCAGTGCTAGAGAGGGACAGGGGATTGGGACCCAGTACTTC.

The rearrangement uses TRBV10-3 and TRBJ2-4, with D perhaps TRBD1 (6 bases). The CDR3 extends over 15 amino acids. The V end was cut by 2 bases, the J end by 4 bases, with 12 bases between. Germline CDR1 reads ENHRY; CDR2 reads SYGVKD. CDR3 nucleotide sequence: TGTGCCATCAGTGAGGGTTGGGGGCAGAAAAACATTCAGTACTTC. Its protein product is CAISEGWGQKNIQYF.

This clonotype was seen a single time. The gene calls are TRBV5-1 and TRBJ2-1, with 7 bases matching TRBD2. From germline, CDR1 is SGHRS and CDR2 YFSETQ. This CDR3 spans 15 amino acids. V was pared by 2 bases and J by 3 bases, with 5 bases of the junction left unmatched. The CDR3 sequence: CASSFSGEVYNEQFF. The CDR3 DNA reads as TGCGCCAGCAGCTTCAGCGGGGAGGTCTACAATGAGCAGTTCTTC. The full variable domain, its missing parts supplied by reference TRBV5-1 and TRBJ2-1, is KAGVTQTPRYLIKTRGQQVTLSCSPISGHRSVSWYQQTPGQGLQFLFEYFSETQRNKGNFPGRFSGRQFSNSRSEMNVSTLELGDSALYLCASSFSGEVYNEQFFGPGTRLTVL.

This clonotype was picked up a small number of times. The chain employs TRBV29-1 and TRBJ2-3; the match to TRBD2 covers 7 bases. The V and J ends lost 4 bases and 0 bases, in that order; junction bases with no gene match: 4. Germline V lookup: CDR1 SQVTM, CDR2 ANQGSEA. The CDR3 runs to 14 residues. CDR3 sequence: CSVGGGSSTDTQYF. CDR3 nucleotide sequence: TGCAGCGTTGGGGGGGGGTCTAGCACAGATACGCAGTATTTT.

The chain combines TRBV29-1 with TRBJ2-5; the D is unclear. CDR1 and CDR2 (germline): SQVTM, ANQGSEA. Trimming took 3 bases from V and 5 from J, leaving 7 bases between them. CDR3 size: 11 residues. The CDR3 coding sequence is TGCAGCGTTGATATCAGCGAGACCCAGTACTTC. Its protein product is CSVDISETQYF.

J is TRBJ2-4 and V is TRBV18, with D unresolved. The CDR3 has 12 residues. Germline V CDR1 and CDR2: KGHSH, LQKENI. Trimming removed 3 bases at V and 13 bases at J, with 13 bases between. Here the CDR3 DNA reads TGTGCCAGCTCACCCCCCGAGGCTGAGCAGTACTTC. Protein: CASSPPEAEQYF.

This clonotype turned up a few times. This sequence joins TRBV29-1 and TRBJ2-1, with D possibly TRBD1 on 5 matching bases. Germline V gene lookup returns CDR1 SQVTM and CDR2 ANQGSEA. Between the trimmed V and J ends, which lost 6 bases and 2 bases, there was a span of 14 bases. The CDR3 is made up of 14 amino acids. The CDR3 region has the DNA TGCAGCGTCCAAGGGCTCAGGGCCTACAATGAGCAGTTCTTC. Encoded protein: CSVQGLRAYNEQFF.

The chain recombines TRBV4-2 with TRBJ2-1; the D is unclear. V gave up 3 bases and J gave up 9 bases, with 12 bases separating them. The CDR3 sequence is 13 residues long. CDR1 is LGHNA, CDR2 YNFKEQ, per germline. The CDR3 reads CASSQPHSGEQFF. The DNA of the CDR3 is TGTGCCAGCAGCCAGCCCCACTCGGGTGAGCAGTTCTTC.

Only a few counts were recorded for this clonotype. The V call is TRBV12-3 or TRBV12-4, the J call TRBJ2-1; D is unresolved. The CDR3 consists of 12 residues. The V end was cut by 3 bases, the J end by 8 bases, with 8 bases between. CDR3 bases: TGTGCCAGCAGTTTTGGGGTGGATGAGCAGTTCTTC. Protein sequence: CASSFGVDEQFF.

This clonotype was seen only a few times. The V and J genes are TRBV6-6 and TRBJ2-7; 9 nucleotides agree with TRBD1. The CDR3 totals 15 residues. With 7 bases clipped from V and 0 bases from J, the junction kept 7 bases outside the gene matches. Germline V gene data show CDR1 as MNHNY and CDR2 as SVGAGI (reference sequence). DNA of the CDR3: TGTGCCAGCATAGTAGGACAGGGGAGCTCCTACGAGCAGTACTTC. It is translated as CASIVGQGSSYEQYF.

CDR3 in amino acids: CASSVGSGSTYEQFF. The CDR3 coding sequence is TGTGCCAGCAGTGTTGGTAGCGGGAGTACATATGAGCAGTTCTTC. V is TRBV2 and J is TRBJ2-1, with 9 bases matching TRBD2. V lost 4 bases to trimming and J lost 8 bases; unmatched junction nucleotides: 9. Germline assignment: CDR1 SNHLY and CDR2 FYNNEI. CDR3 length: 15 residues.

This clonotype was observed a single time. This chain links TRBV7-2 with TRBJ2-5; weak D call: TRBD1 (6 bases). Germline CDR1 is SGHTA and CDR2 is FQGNSA. V was pared by 1 base and J by 4 bases, with 13 bases between. The CDR3 spans 15 residues. The CDR3 sequence: CASSLDLQGRETQYF. As DNA, the CDR3 is TGTGCCAGCAGCTTAGATTTACAGGGTCGAGAGACCCAGTACTTC. Variable domain in full (rest from reference TRBV7-2 and TRBJ2-5): GAGVSQSPSNKVTEKGKDVELRCDPISGHTALYWYRQSLGQGLEFLIYFQGNSAPDKSGLPSDRFSAERTGGSVSTLTIQRTQQEDSAVYLCASSLDLQGRETQYFGPGTRLLVL.

The gene calls are TRBV11-2 and TRBJ1-2, with D perhaps TRBD1 (5 bases). The V end was cut by 1 base, the J end by 2 bases, with 23 bases between. CDR1 is SGHAT and CDR2 is FQNNGV in the germline V gene. The length of the CDR3 is 19 residues. Here the CDR3 reads CASSLVRDGTWALNYGYTF. As DNA, the CDR3 is TGTGCCAGCAGCTTAGTTAGGGATGGGACTTGGGCCTTAAACTATGGCTACACCTTC.